The clone carrying this T cell receptor (beta chain) was seen once. No antigen is known for it. Treatment indicated: 19 received Ad26.COV2.S at low or high dose, single or two shots; 5 received placebo; per-sample allocation not given. The study sampled participants on day 63 after the first vaccine or placebo injection. Boston supplied an adult donor aged 18-55 years. The germline V gene has CDR1 SGHAT and CDR2 FQNNGV. V lost 5 bases and J lost 6, with 20 bases in between. This CDR3 has 16 amino acids. These data are taken from a study of Ad26.COV2.S vaccination and SARS-CoV-2 variants. Study-level background: Dosing was one shot or two shots 56 days apart. Study-level results: Analyses of TCR breadth and depth may have underestimated total T cell responses.

Here immunoSEQ multiplex PCR was the method, and the copy in TCRdb shows in-frame clones only, minus some. The sample lists roughly 700,000 clones, around 90% occurring once. This chain connects TRBV11-2 to TRBJ2-1, with unresolved D. The source was peripheral blood, collected in a trial of Ad26.COV2.S vaccine versus placebo. The origin of this receptor is a person between 18 and 65 years old who received the Ad26.COV2.S COVID-19 vaccine or a placebo. The CDR3 sequence is CASSPSVGLWSNEQFF. CDR3 DNA: TGTGCCAGCAGCCCCTCCGTGGGGTTGTGGTCCAATGAGCAGTTCTTC.